This TCR beta chain was found in a study of tumor and adjacent non-tumor tissue in lung cancer. Study information: The patients, around 9 men and roughly 5 women, were about 31 to 80 with stage I to III disease. On average, productive TCRbeta reads reached about 4.17 million per sample.

About this clonotype itself: A much bigger clone sits one base away, suggesting this may be a read error.

The template was RNA from unsorted bulk tissue. Distant lung tissue was collected more than 3 cm away from the tumor edge. Donors were chemotherapy-naive, newly diagnosed lung cancer surgical patients in China, August–late 2014. TCRbeta libraries were built with three rounds of nested PCR, modified from ARM-PCR. TCRdb itself ran the multiplex PCR reads through MiXCR, one entry per CDR3 protein. This sample yields tens of thousands of distinct CDR3 sequences, of which roughly two thirds are seen a single time; approximately 30% belongs to the top ten. Trimming removed 0 bases from V and 2 bases from J, with 15 bases in between. Germline CDR1 and CDR2: SGHRS and YFSETQ. The CDR3 spans 16 residues.

The chain has TRBV5-1 and TRBJ2-7, with D tentatively TRBD2 (5 bases). The TCR was taken from a woman in her sixties or seventies with non-small cell lung cancer. The sequencing sample was made of distant non-tumor lung tissue. CDR3 protein: CASSLADGMAPYEQYF. CDR3 nucleotide sequence: TGCGCCAGCAGCTTGGCCGACGGGATGGCGCCCTACGAGCAGTACTTC. Supplemented by reference TRBV5-1 and TRBJ2-7, the full variable domain reads KAGVTQTPRYLIKTRGQQVTLSCSPISGHRSVSWYQQTPGQGLQFLFEYFSETQRNKGNFPGRFSGRQFSNSRSEMNVSTLELGDSALYLCASSLADGMAPYEQYFGPGTRLTVT.